This entry is about one T cell receptor (beta chain). The CDR3 extends over 13 amino acids. V was shortened by 3 bases and J by 13 bases, with 13 bases between the two germline ends. Germline values: CDR1 LNHDA, CDR2 SQIVND (reference sequence). The sample comes from a study of OX40 agonist ivuxolimab in advanced cancers. As for the study in general: Dose-escalation subjects each had hepatocellular carcinoma, melanoma, renal cell or head and neck cancer.

The repertoire was sequenced with immunoSEQ multiplex PCR; TCRdb's copy has only in-frame clones and lacks some. The sample carries approximately 9,500 clones, 55% to 75% recorded once. The source is an adult with an advanced solid tumor such as melanoma, head and neck, liver or kidney cancer. The V gene is TRBV19, the J gene TRBJ1-6; perhaps TRBD1 as D (5 bases). The sample here was CD4+ or CD8+ T cells sorted from blood, taken in a trial of the OX40 agonist ivuxolimab. The CDR3 spells CASSITGGEPLHF. The CDR3 DNA sequence: TGTGCCAGTAGTATTACAGGCGGCGAGCCCCTCCACTTT.